This paragraph covers one TCR beta chain sequence. This CDR3 region has 20 residues. Looked up from germline, CDR1 is SGHDN and CDR2 is FVKESK. V lost 4 bases and J lost 1, with 28 bases in between. This sample is drawn from a study of T cell changes during pregnancy in multiple sclerosis. Measured with immunoSEQ multiplex PCR; TCRdb has only the in-frame clones, and not every one. This sample has tens of thousands of clones, with around 88% found just once. The receptor was derived from a female donor with multiple sclerosis, enrolled in a pregnancy study. The chain combines TRBV14 with TRBJ1-1, with D possibly matching TRBD1 (5 bases). The sample in question was CD8+ T cells from peripheral blood mononuclear cells, obtained in the first trimester of pregnancy. Here the CDR3 reads CASSLLGAGQGSTPNTEAFF. CDR3 DNA sequence: TGTGCCAGCAGCCTTCTGGGCGCGGGGCAGGGAAGTACCCCGAACACTGAAGCTTTCTTT. The full variable domain, rest sourced from reference TRBV14 and TRBJ1-1, is EAGVTQFPSHSVIEKGQTVTLRCDPISGHDNLYWYRRVMGKEIKFLLHFVKESKQDESGMPNNRFLAERTGGTYSTLKVQPAELEDSGVYFCASSLLGAGQGSTPNTEAFFGQGTRLTVV.